This T cell receptor (beta chain) appears in the sequencing data of a study of blood T cell repertoires in COVID-19. The table came from immunoSEQ multiplex PCR; TCRdb's copy has only in-frame clones and leaves some out. The sample has 200,000 to 300,000 clones; about 87% are singletons. Trimming took 4 bases from V and 0 from J, leaving 9 bases between them. The germline gives CDR1 LGHNT, CDR2 FRNRAP. The CDR3 runs 14 residues. The sample taken for sequencing was peripheral blood. This clonotype was sampled from a woman in her 40s with acute or convalescent COVID-19. This chain links TRBV12-5 with TRBJ1-1, with TRBD1 as a possible D gene (5 bases). The DNA of the CDR3 is TGTGCTAGTGGTTATGGACACTTGAACACTGAAGCTTTCTTT. As protein: CASGYGHLNTEAFF.